This T cell receptor (beta chain) was sequenced during a study of blood T cell repertoires in COVID-19 (dated by TCRdb to the early 2020s). Some background on the complete study: The collaborator samples originated in the United States, Italy and Spain and spanned the acute and convalescent phases of COVID-19. Deeply sampled blood TCRbeta repertoires from subjects exposed to, actively infected with, or recovered from COVID-19 were included in the dataset. The material from the prospective study consisted of cDNA or gDNA derived from T cells, B-cell-depleted T cells, or PBMCs. The repertoires were made available in a free public database intended to serve as a resource for research on the immune response to SARS-CoV-2. Where available, HLA class I and class II types were obtained from metadata supplied by the sample provider rather than from assay-based typing. A de-identified subject ID, COVID-19 status, age in years and sex were almost always included in the sample metadata. The samples were drawn from two sources: the first 160 participants of the ongoing ImmuneRACE study, and 1,000 to 1,500 subjects contributed by 6 global collaborators.

Details on this clone: Its binding antigen is unknown. No base quality information exists; no much larger clone differs at one position.

Broader findings and caveats from the paper: The quantity of clinical and demographic metadata differed by source and by participant and was supplied without curation.

Participants in the prospective study were aged about 18 to 95 years, lived in 20 to 25 United States geographic areas, and enrolled through a virtual design. In the prospective study, cohorts were assigned on the basis of participant-reported clinical history obtained from a screening survey and a study questionnaire. Mobile phlebotomists in the prospective study collected whole blood, serum and a nasopharyngeal or oropharyngeal swab from every participant. Prospective study participants could optionally give additional blood draws and questionnaires over a roughly two-month period. Prospective study blood samples were shipped either frozen or at room temperature before DNA extraction. TCRbeta CDR3 regions were amplified from genomic DNA by means of the immunoSEQ Assay, a bias-controlled multiplex PCR. The authors' pipeline ran thus. The number of nucleated cells in each sample was estimated by amplification of reference gene primers within the assay. To quantify the absolute abundance of each unique TCRbeta CDR3 rearrangement, sequence reads were collapsed and filtered. For each sample, productive Simpson clonality was calculated by taking the square root of Simpson's diversity index across productive rearrangements. TCRdb provides this immuneACCESS table in a form limited to in-frame rearrangements. Some clones are lacking; in checked studies, under half of them reflect an unresolved V gene, and why the rest are absent is not known. Clone size and the V and J calls come from that table; the DNA yielded D and trimming. Recorded for this sample are some 380,000 clones; around 90% of them occurred a single time. The ten largest clones add up to approximately 2.1% of the sample.

The sample comprised PBMCs or T cells enriched from blood (not recorded which). This TCR was sampled from a woman between 40 and 50 years old with acute COVID-19.

CDR3 region: CASSDQGPEAFF. The sequenced DNA: TGTGCCAGCAGTGATCAGGGGCCTGAAGCTTTCTTT. This sequence uses TRBV2 and TRBJ1-1, and TRBD1 may be the D gene, going by 6 matching bases. Looking up the germline V gene yields CDR1 SNHLY and CDR2 FYNNEI. The CDR3 starts with the cysteine, ends with the phenylalanine, and has 12 residues. Of all the DNA, just the CDR3 is kept, 36 bases in frame from base 1. The V end loses 3 bases and the J end loses 6 bases, and a stretch of 8 bases separates them.